What follows are 2 T cell receptor beta chains derived from one specimen sequenced in a study of response to subunit inactivated influenza vaccine. Each CDR3 protein gets one entry after TCRdb re-called the RT-PCR reads with MiXCR. Here the sample spans around 710,000 distinct CDR3 sequences, roughly 14% being singletons. This specimen was PBMCs from blood, taken roughly 15 days before vaccination. The receptors were sampled from a man between 45 and 60 years old who received an inactivated influenza vaccine.

This rearrangement joins TRBV7-9 to TRBJ2-5; TRBD2 might be the D (6 bases). Germline V gene lookup returns CDR1 SEHNR and CDR2 FQNEAQ (reference sequence). Trimming cost V 1 base and J 4 bases, with 13 bases left between them. The CDR3 contains 15 residues. The CDR3 DNA sequence: TGTGCCAGCAGCTTAGAAATTGGTAGCGGAGAGACCCAGTACTTC. Its protein product is CASSLEIGSGETQYF.

In this sample, this clonotype turned up a few times. The chain is built from TRBV7-9 and TRBJ2-1; TRBD2 matches 7 bases. The CDR3 is 15 residues long. The junction had 3 bases not matched to a gene; V was cut back by 4 bases and J by 0 bases. Germline CDR1 is SEHNR and CDR2 is FQNEAQ (reference sequence). This CDR3 reads CASSSSGLSYNEQFF. The CDR3 DNA is TGTGCCAGCAGCTCTAGCGGACTCTCCTACAATGAGCAGTTCTTC.